The T cell receptor beta chain described here comes from a study of T-cell memory formation after mild COVID-19. This clonotype was counted ten times or more. Its antigen remains unknown. Whole-study results and caveats: Unconfirmed was the SARS-CoV-2 specificity of second-wave clones that peaked on day 37.

TCRdb re-called the 5' RACE reads through MiXCR, storing one row per CDR3 protein. The sample lists 450,000 to 650,000 distinct CDR3 sequences, about 20% occurring once. This receptor was obtained from an adult woman who had mild COVID-19 (a few samples of this study predate the infection). Cell type and time point are not known. The sequenced material came from PBMCs or a T cell subset sorted from them (not recorded which).

The chain's CDR3 is CSIRTGAAYYGYTF. The CDR3 nucleotides read TGCAGCATTCGAACAGGGGCTGCCTACTATGGCTACACCTTC. This chain links TRBV29-1 with TRBJ1-2, with 7 positions matching TRBD1. After removal of 8 bases from V and 3 bases from J, the junction contained 12 bases not matched to a gene. The germline CDR1 and CDR2 sequences are SQVTM and ANQGSEA. The CDR3 contains 14 residues.